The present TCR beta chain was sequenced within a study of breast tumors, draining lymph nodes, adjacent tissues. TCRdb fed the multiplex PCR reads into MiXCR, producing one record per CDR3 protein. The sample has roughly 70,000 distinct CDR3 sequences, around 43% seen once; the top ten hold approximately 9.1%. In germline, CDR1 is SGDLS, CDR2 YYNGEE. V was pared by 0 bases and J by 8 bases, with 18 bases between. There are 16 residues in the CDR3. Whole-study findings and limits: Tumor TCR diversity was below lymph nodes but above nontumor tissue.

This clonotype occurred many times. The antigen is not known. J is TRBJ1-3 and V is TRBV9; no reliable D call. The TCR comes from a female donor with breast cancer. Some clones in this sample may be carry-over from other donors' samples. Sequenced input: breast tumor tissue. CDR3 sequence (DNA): TGTGCCAGCAGCGTAGATCAAAGGGTCGGGCTGGACACCATATATTTT. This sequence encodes CASSVDQRVGLDTIYF.